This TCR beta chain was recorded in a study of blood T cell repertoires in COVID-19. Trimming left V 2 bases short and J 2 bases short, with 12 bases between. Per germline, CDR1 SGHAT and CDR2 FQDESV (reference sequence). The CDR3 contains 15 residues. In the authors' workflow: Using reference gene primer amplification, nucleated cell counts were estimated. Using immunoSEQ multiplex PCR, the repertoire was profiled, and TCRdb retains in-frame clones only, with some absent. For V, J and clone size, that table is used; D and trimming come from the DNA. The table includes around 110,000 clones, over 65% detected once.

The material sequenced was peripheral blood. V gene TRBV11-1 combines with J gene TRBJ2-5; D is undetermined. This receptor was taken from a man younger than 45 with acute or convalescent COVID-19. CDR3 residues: CASSLRAPLQETQYF. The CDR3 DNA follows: TGTGCCAGCAGCTTAAGAGCTCCGTTACAAGAGACCCAGTACTTC.